This T cell receptor (beta chain) was profiled in a study of T cells in Graves' hyperthyroidism and ophthalmopathy. Points from the study as a whole: Progression to ophthalmopathy was predicted a median of roughly 6.5 months early.

Enrolled ophthalmopathy patients presented with a Clinical Activity Score of at least 3, a NOSPECS grade of at least 4, and disease duration under 3 months. Those patients with uncontrolled infection, other autoimmune disease, pregnancy or lactation were excluded. Diagnoses were established using clinical symptoms, serum thyroxine and TRAb, thyroid ultrasound and orbital computed tomography. RNA transcripts were the template for amplifying TCR beta CDR3 regions. An initial round of RT-PCR targeting the TCR CDR3 relied on the HTBI primer set. TCRdb ran MiXCR on the multiplex PCR reads and lists one entry per CDR3 protein. The sample has 500,000 to 650,000 distinct CDR3 sequences, nearly 20% seen once. As to this clonotype: What it binds is unknown.

Sequenced: blood. This sequence was found in a man aged 40-55 years with Graves' ophthalmopathy.

For the CDR3, the DNA is TGTGCCAGCTCACCAGTTTCGGCATACGAGCAGTACTTC. It specifies CASSPVSAYEQYF. The V call is TRBV18, the J call TRBJ2-7; D unresolved. The CDR3 runs 13 residues. V shed 2 bases and J shed 4 bases, with 9 bases lying between them. CDR1 is KGHSH and CDR2 is LQKENI in the germline V gene.